This T cell receptor beta chain was recovered during a study of shared clonotypes between healthy human individuals. The sample holds one count of this clone. Sequencing used immunoSEQ multiplex PCR; TCRdb keeps in-frame clones, though not all of them. The table shows 400,000 or so clones, with approximately 97% occurring only once. This CDR3 comprises 18 residues. Losses at the gene ends were 1 base for V and 4 bases for J; bases not matched to a gene: 7. The germline gives CDR1 SGHRS, CDR2 YFSETQ. Donors were healthy HIV-negative adults without recent acute infections or vaccinations. Source material: memory CD8+ T cells sorted from blood. Specified subset: CD45RO+ cells pooled with CCR7-negative TemRA cells. The receptor was isolated from a young man in good health. The genes are TRBV5-1 and TRBJ2-5; 16 bases align to TRBD2. The CDR3 is CASSLMGLAGGRAETQYF. CDR3 nucleotides: TGCGCCAGCAGCTTGATGGGACTAGCGGGAGGGAGGGCAGAGACCCAGTACTTC.